One and the same sample provided the 5 T cell receptor beta chains below, sequenced in a study of T cell changes during pregnancy in multiple sclerosis. The repertoire was sequenced with immunoSEQ multiplex PCR; TCRdb's copy has only in-frame clones and lacks some. The sample records around 100,000 clones, approximately 91% being singletons. The sequencing here drew on peripheral blood, taken after pregnancy. These receptors were collected from a female donor with multiple sclerosis, enrolled in a pregnancy study.

The CDR3 region has the DNA TGCGCCAGCAGCTTGGTGGACAGGGATAACACTGAAGCTTTCTTT. Translation: CASSLVDRDNTEAFF. The rearrangement links TRBV5-1 to TRBJ1-1; TRBD1 agrees at 8 bases. Germline values: CDR1 SGHRS, CDR2 YFSETQ. V was pared by 0 bases and J by 2 bases, with 3 bases of the junction left unmatched. The CDR3 totals 15 residues.

The chain recombines TRBV11-2 with TRBJ2-1, with TRBD2 identical over 8 bases. J gave up 8 bases and V 4 bases, and 10 bases lay outside the gene matches. In germline, CDR1 is SGHAT, CDR2 FQNNGV. The CDR3 contains 15 residues. This chain's CDR3 is CASSSSGLAGYEQFF. Written as DNA, the CDR3 is TGTGCCAGCAGCTCGTCGGGGCTAGCGGGCTATGAGCAGTTCTTC.

The chain uses TRBV6-6 and TRBJ2-2, with a tentative D call TRBD2 (6 bases). V was shortened by 2 bases and J by 6 bases, with 13 bases between the two germline ends. CDR1 and CDR2 (germline): MNHNY, SVGAGI (reference sequence). This CDR3 spans 15 amino acids. CDR3 loop: CASSYPPGGPGELFF. The CDR3 bases are TGTGCCAGCAGTTACCCCCCCGGAGGGCCCGGGGAGCTGTTTTTT.

The rearrangement joins TRBV18 to TRBJ1-5, with D unresolved. This CDR3 contains 17 residues. Germline lookup yields CDR1 KGHSH and CDR2 LQKENI. V lost 4 bases, J lost 2 bases, and 18 bases lay in between. The CDR3 DNA reads as TGTGCCAGCTCACTTGCCGACGGCCGAGCGGGCAATCAGCCCCAGCATTTT. Its translation: CASSLADGRAGNQPQHF. The full variable domain, rest sourced from reference TRBV18 and TRBJ1-5, is NAGVMQNPRHLVRRRGQEARLRCSPMKGHSHVYWYRQLPEEGLKFMVYLQKENIIDESGMPKERFSAEFPKEGPSILRIQQVVRGDSAAYFCASSLADGRAGNQPQHFGDGTRLSIL.

This chain uses TRBV30 with TRBJ2-2; D possibly corresponds to TRBD2 (6 bases). Germline V CDR1 and CDR2: GTSNPN, SVGIG (reference sequence). The CDR3 length is 17 residues. Trimming took 0 bases from V and 4 from J, leaving 18 bases between them. CDR3 sequence (DNA): TGTGCCTGGAGTGTGGGAGCGGGCCCCCAGGGCACCGGGGAGCTGTTTTTT. This translates into CAWSVGAGPQGTGELFF. Full variable domain (outside the CDR3, taken from reference TRBV30 and TRBJ2-2): SQTIHQWPATLVQPVGSPLSLECTVEGTSNPNLYWYRQAAGRGLQLLFYSVGIGQISSEVPQNLSASRPQDRQFILSSKKLLLSDSGFYLCAWSVGAGPQGTGELFFGEGSRLTVL.